The 15 T cell receptor beta chains reported below all come from one sample, sequenced in a study of vaccination effects on CD4 cells after COVID-19. Upon completion of 10 days in culture, CD4+ T cells were isolated. These receptors' targets are unknown. Profiled with immunoSEQ multiplex PCR; TCRdb holds only in-frame clones, not every one. The data contain over 65,000 clones, roughly four fifths of them singletons. The starting material was CD4+ T cells from PBMCs cultured without peptide, obtained before COVID-19 vaccination. These receptor sequences come from a human donor who received a COVID-19 vaccine.

This clone is a singleton in its sample. The rearrangement links TRBV4-2 to TRBJ2-5, with 9 bases that match TRBD1. The CDR3 totals 18 residues. Losses at the gene ends were 0 bases for V and 5 bases for J; bases not matched to a gene: 13. Germline V CDR1 and CDR2: LGHNA, YNFKEQ. The CDR3 nucleotides are TGTGCCAGCAGCCAAGACCCTTACCGGGACAGGGAATGGGAGACCCAGTACTTC. Translating it yields CASSQDPYRDREWETQYF.

The rearrangement links TRBV20-1 to TRBJ2-5; D unclear. This CDR3 spans 12 amino acids. The germline CDR1 and CDR2 sequences are DFQATT and SNEGSKA (reference sequence). V lost 3 bases, J lost 5 bases, and 10 bases lay in between. For the CDR3, the DNA is TGCAGTGCTAGTGTGGCTGGGGAGACCCAGTACTTC. This gives the protein CSASVAGETQYF.

The chain combines TRBV5-1 with TRBJ2-5, with 7 bases matching TRBD2. This CDR3 spans 13 amino acids. Trimming removed 4 bases from V and 5 bases from J; junction bases left unmatched: 5. The germline V gene has CDR1 SGHRS and CDR2 YFSETQ. The CDR3 region is CASSRGGVETQYF. The CDR3 nucleotides are TGCGCCAGCAGCCGTGGGGGGGTCGAGACCCAGTACTTC.

The V and J genes are TRBV18 and TRBJ2-6, with D perhaps TRBD2 (5 bases). The CDR3 spans 18 residues. The V end was cut by 3 bases, the J end by 4 bases, with 19 bases between. Per germline, CDR1 KGHSH and CDR2 LQKENI. The CDR3 is CASSPVSSGYLGANVLTF. The CDR3 region has the DNA TGTGCCAGCTCACCGGTCTCTTCGGGGTATCTGGGGGCCAACGTCCTGACTTTC.

This chain joins TRBV5-6 and TRBJ1-4, with unresolved D. CDR3 length: 16 amino acids. The V and J ends lost 2 bases and 6 bases respectively, with 17 bases between them. CDR1 is SGHDT and CDR2 is YYEEEE in the germline V gene. DNA for the CDR3: TGTGCCAGCAGCTTCAAAGGGTCCGACCCCCATGAAAAACTGTTTTTT. Protein sequence: CASSFKGSDPHEKLFF.

The rearrangement uses TRBV5-6 and TRBJ1-1; D is perhaps TRBD1 (5 bases). Trimming left V 4 bases short and J 6 bases short, with 10 bases between. Germline CDR1 SGHDT, CDR2 YYEEEE. The length of the CDR3 is 12 residues. The chain's CDR3 is CASSPGTAEAFF. CDR3 DNA sequence: TGTGCCAGCAGCCCCGGGACCGCTGAAGCTTTCTTT.

The chain joins TRBV5-4 to TRBJ2-1, with 10 positions matching TRBD1. Germline CDR1 is SGHNT and CDR2 is YYREEE (reference sequence). After removal of 0 bases from V and 7 bases from J, the junction contained 4 bases not matched to a gene. The CDR3 totals 15 residues. CDR3 residues: CASSLGVDRGNEQFF. Here the CDR3 DNA reads TGTGCCAGCAGCTTGGGGGTGGACAGGGGGAATGAGCAGTTCTTC.

The table lists this clone with a count of one. This chain uses TRBV7-3 with TRBJ2-1; 10 bases align to TRBD2. The germline CDR1 and CDR2 sequences are SGHTA and FQGTGA. The CDR3 spans 15 residues. The trim removed 5 bases at V and 2 bases at J, leaving 3 bases unmatched. CDR3 DNA sequence: TGTGCCAGCAGCACCACTAGCGGGGCCTACAATGAGCAGTTCTTC. This encodes CASSTTSGAYNEQFF. Using reference TRBV7-3 and TRBJ2-1 for the parts outside the CDR3, the full variable domain is GAGVSQTPSNKVTEKGKYVELRCDPISGHTALYWYRQSLGQGPEFLIYFQGTGAADDSGLPNDRFFAVRPEGSVSTLKIQRTERGDSAVYLCASSTTSGAYNEQFFGPGTRLTVL.

The chain has TRBV27 and TRBJ1-6; 7 bases are shared with TRBD1. Losses at the gene ends were 5 bases for V and 4 bases for J; bases not matched to a gene: 5. Germline V lookup: CDR1 MNHEY, CDR2 SMNVEV (reference sequence). The CDR3 sequence is 15 residues long. The CDR3 sequence: CASSRTGVYNSPLHF. In nucleotides, the CDR3 is TGTGCCAGCAGTCGGACAGGTGTTTATAATTCACCCCTCCACTTT.

The chain carries TRBV7-6 and TRBJ2-1, with TRBD2 as a possible D gene (5 bases). Germline assignment: CDR1 SGHVS and CDR2 FNYEAQ. Trimming cost V 4 bases and J 0 bases, with 10 bases left between them. This CDR3 spans 15 amino acids. This CDR3 is CASSSRDSSYNEQFF. The CDR3 DNA reads TGTGCCAGCAGCTCACGGGATAGCTCCTACAATGAGCAGTTCTTC. Full variable domain (rest looked up from reference TRBV7-6 and TRBJ2-1): GAGVSQSPRYKVTKRGQDVALRCDPISGHVSLYWYRQALGQGPEFLTYFNYEAQQDKSGLPNDRFSAERPEGSISTLTIQRTEQRDSAMYRCASSSRDSSYNEQFFGPGTRLTVL.

This chain connects TRBV29-1 to TRBJ2-3, with a possible D match to TRBD1 (6 bases). The CDR3 runs to 14 residues. Per the germline V gene, CDR1 is SQVTM and CDR2 is ANQGSEA. The V end was cut by 6 bases, the J end by 0 bases, with 13 bases between. CDR3 bases: TGCAGCGTCGCGACAGGTTCTAGCACAGATACGCAGTATTTT. Protein: CSVATGSSTDTQYF.

V is TRBV7-9 and J is TRBJ2-1; D remains ambiguous. Germline values: CDR1 SEHNR, CDR2 FQNEAQ (reference sequence). The ends were cut back, 5 bases at V and 7 bases at J, with 18 bases in the middle. The CDR3 is 15 amino acids. The CDR3 protein is CASSPPFRFGNEQFF. CDR3 sequence (DNA): TGTGCCAGCAGCCCCCCGTTTAGGTTTGGGAATGAGCAGTTCTTC.

This clone was seen once. The genes are TRBV9 and TRBJ2-4; possible D gene TRBD1, 6 bases. CDR3 size: 14 residues. Trimming took 4 bases from V and 4 from J, leaving 12 bases between them. CDR1 SGDLS and CDR2 YYNGEE come from the germline V gene. Here the CDR3 reads CASSPRTEKNIQYF. The CDR3 DNA reads as TGTGCCAGCAGCCCCCGGACAGAGAAAAACATTCAGTACTTC.

The chain has TRBV6-2 or TRBV6-3 and TRBJ1-2; D is unclear. CDR1 and CDR2 from the germline V gene are MNHEY and SVGEGT. Trimming took 5 bases from V and 0 from J, leaving 7 bases between them. The CDR3 totals 13 residues. CDR3 DNA sequence: TGTGCCAGCAGTCCCGGCGCTAACTATGGCTACACCTTC. This sequence encodes CASSPGANYGYTF.

In its sample, this clone was seen a few times. The V and J genes are TRBV5-4 and TRBJ1-1; no clear D. V was shortened by 3 bases and J by 1 base, with 13 bases between the two germline ends. The CDR3 consists of 15 residues. Germline-derived CDR1 and CDR2 are SGHNT and YYREEE (reference sequence). The CDR3 DNA reads TGTGCCAGCAGCTATAACAGACGGGAGAACACTGAAGCTTTCTTT. Translating gives CASSYNRRENTEAFF.